One and the same sample provided the 25 T cell receptor beta chains below, sequenced in a study of a mutant IDH1 vaccine in newly diagnosed glioma. Method: immunoSEQ multiplex PCR; TCRdb's copy keeps in-frame clones and lacks some. Among 53,000 or so clones, 78% were seen once, and the ten largest hold about 5%. These receptors' antigens are unknown. This sample's time point: week 5, during vaccination. The investigators gave 300 ug of mutant IDH1 20-mer peptide in each vaccine dose, together with topical imiquimod. Sequencing used PBMCs, obtained from a glioma patient whose treatment included an IDH1 peptide vaccine. Receptor source: a man aged 45-60 years with glioma.

The gene calls are TRBV29-1 and TRBJ1-3; tentatively, D is TRBD1 (5 bases). Trimming pared 4 bases from V and 0 bases from J, leaving 7 bases between. Germline assignment: CDR1 SQVTM and CDR2 ANQGSEA. The CDR3 contains 13 residues. The CDR3 loop is CSVGQSSGNTIYF. CDR3 DNA sequence: TGCAGCGTTGGACAGTCCTCTGGAAACACCATATATTTT.

The V and J genes are TRBV18 and TRBJ1-5; weak D call: TRBD1 (5 bases). Trimming pared 2 bases from V and 4 bases from J, leaving 12 bases between. Germline values: CDR1 KGHSH, CDR2 LQKENI. The CDR3 covers 15 residues. CDR3 DNA sequence: TGTGCCAGCTCACCAAGCAGGGATGGTAATCAGCCCCAGCATTTT. Residues: CASSPSRDGNQPQHF.

V usage is TRBV9 and J usage is TRBJ2-3; possibly TRBD1 or TRBD2 for D (5 bases each). The germline V gene has CDR1 SGDLS and CDR2 YYNGEE. CDR3 length: 15 amino acids. V lost 0 bases, J lost 6 bases, and 14 bases lay in between. The CDR3 protein is CASSVEYGAGDTQYF. As DNA, the CDR3 is TGTGCCAGCAGCGTAGAATACGGGGCTGGGGATACGCAGTATTTT. Looking up the rest from reference TRBV9 and TRBJ2-3 gives the full variable domain: DSGVTQTPKHLITATGQRVTLRCSPRSGDLSVYWYQQSLDQGLQFLIQYYNGEERAKGNILERFSAQQFPDLHSELNLSSLELGDSALYFCASSVEYGAGDTQYFGPGTRLTVL.

The chain couples TRBV7-8 to TRBJ1-5; D remains unclear. Germline CDR1 and CDR2: SGHVS and FQNEAQ. This CDR3 is built from 13 residues. V was cut by 4 bases and J by 6 bases, with 10 bases left in between. Here the CDR3 reads CASSSQASQPQHF. The CDR3, as DNA: TGTGCCAGCAGCTCCCAGGCTAGTCAGCCCCAGCATTTT. Drawing the rest from reference TRBV7-8 and TRBJ1-5, the complete variable domain is GAGVSQSPRYKVAKRGQDVALRCDPISGHVSLFWYQQALGQGPEFLTYFQNEAQLDKSGLPSDRFFAERPEGSVSTLKIQRTQQEDSAVYLCASSSQASQPQHFGDGTRLSIL.

The rearrangement uses TRBV7-9 and TRBJ1-5; D possibly corresponds to TRBD1 (6 bases). V dropped 5 bases and J dropped 4 bases, with 15 bases sitting between them. Germline-derived CDR1 and CDR2 are SEHNR and FQNEAQ (reference sequence). The CDR3 runs to 15 residues. The CDR3 nucleotides are TGTGCCAGCAGCCGAGGGGGGTTAACGAATCAGCCCCAGCATTTT. It yields the protein CASSRGGLTNQPQHF.

The chain carries TRBV6-1 and TRBJ1-1; D unclear. Trimming shortened V by 6 bases and J by 1 base, and 15 bases separated the two germline ends. Germline CDR1 MNHNS, CDR2 SASEGT. This CDR3 contains 15 residues. The CDR3 loop reads CASSVYGVKNTEAFF. The CDR3 DNA reads as TGTGCCAGCAGCGTGTATGGGGTAAAGAACACTGAAGCTTTCTTT.

The CDR3 spells CASSPGAVYGYTF. The CDR3 nucleotides read TGTGCCAGCAGCCCGGGGGCAGTCTATGGCTACACCTTC. The chain links TRBV11-2 to TRBJ1-2; D might be TRBD1 (6 bases). From germline, CDR1 is SGHAT and CDR2 FQNNGV. V shed 5 bases and J shed 4 bases, with 11 bases lying between them. This CDR3 region has 13 residues.

This clone was recorded once. The chain carries TRBV29-1 and TRBJ1-2; possible D gene TRBD1, 5 bases. The V gene's germline CDR1 is SQVTM and CDR2 ANQGSEA. The CDR3 length is 15 residues. Trimming took 4 bases from V and 3 from J, leaving 18 bases between them. Here the CDR3 DNA reads TGCAGCGTTGGTGGCGGCCACGGGGACGACTATGGCTACACCTTC. Translated, it gives CSVGGGHGDDYGYTF.

This sequence joins TRBV10-3 and TRBJ2-3; the D gene could be TRBD1 or TRBD2 (7 bases each). The CDR3 is 12 residues long. V dropped 10 bases and J dropped 4 bases, with 12 bases sitting between them. Germline-derived CDR1 and CDR2 are ENHRY and SYGVKD. In nucleotides, the CDR3 is TGTGCCACCAGGGGGGGTTCAGATACGCAGTATTTT. It specifies CATRGGSDTQYF.

The chain uses TRBV4-1 and TRBJ2-1; possible D gene TRBD2, 7 bases. From germline, CDR1 is MGHRA and CDR2 YSYEKL. This CDR3 has 17 residues. V was shortened by 3 bases and J by 8 bases, with 23 bases between the two germline ends. In DNA form, the CDR3 reads TGCGCCAGCAGCCATCACCTAACGGGGGGCCATACATATGAGCAGTTCTTC. It is translated as CASSHHLTGGHTYEQFF.

A remark on this clone: Germline and junction disagree at one end, which may indicate a read error. The V gene is TRBV28, the J gene TRBJ1-5; D remains unclear. CDR3 length equals 14 residues. Germline lookup yields CDR1 MDHEN and CDR2 SYDVKM. Here the CDR3 reads CASSLQAGNRPQHF. Written as DNA, the CDR3 is TGTGCCAGCAGTTTACAGGCGGGGAATCGGCCCCAGCATTTT. Using reference TRBV28 and TRBJ1-5 for the parts outside the CDR3, the full variable domain is DVKVTQSSRYLVKRTGEKVFLECVQDMDHENMFWYRQDPGLGLRLIYFSYDVKMKEKGDIPEGYSVSREKKERFSLILESASTNQTSMYLCASSLQAGNRPQHFGDGTRLSIL.

The chain has TRBV4-1 and TRBJ2-7; perhaps TRBD2 as D (6 bases). The CDR3 length is 15 residues. The germline V gene has CDR1 MGHRA and CDR2 YSYEKL. V lost 0 bases, J lost 0 bases, and 9 bases lay in between. The CDR3 DNA sequence: TGCGCCAGCAGCCAAGAGGGAGGCTTCTCCTACGAGCAGTACTTC. Its translation is CASSQEGGFSYEQYF.

The rearrangement joins TRBV28 to TRBJ1-4, with D possibly matching TRBD1 (6 bases). Trimming pared 6 bases from V and 8 bases from J, leaving 10 bases between. The CDR3 loop spans 12 amino acids. Looked up from germline, CDR1 is MDHEN and CDR2 is SYDVKM. The CDR3 coding sequence is TGTGCCAGCAGACAGGGTAACGAAAAACTGTTTTTT. The encoded protein is CASRQGNEKLFF.

The chain is built from TRBV30 and TRBJ1-3; possible D gene TRBD1, 6 bases. The CDR3 covers 13 residues. CDR1 and CDR2 (germline): GTSNPN, SVGIG (reference sequence). V was cut by 4 bases and J by 8 bases, with 15 bases left in between. The CDR3 DNA follows: TGTGCCTGGACGGACAGTCCCATCTACACCATATATTTT. This codes for CAWTDSPIYTIYF. The entire variable domain, with the rest obtained from reference TRBV30 and TRBJ1-3, is as follows: SQTIHQWPATLVQPVGSPLSLECTVEGTSNPNLYWYRQAAGRGLQLLFYSVGIGQISSEVPQNLSASRPQDRQFILSSKKLLLSDSGFYLCAWTDSPIYTIYFGEGSWLTVV.

V usage is TRBV19 and J usage is TRBJ1-2, with a possible D match to TRBD1 (5 bases). The germline CDR1 and CDR2 sequences are LNHDA and SQIVND (reference sequence). The CDR3 extends over 17 amino acids. Trimming removed 9 bases at V and 3 bases at J, with 26 bases between. The CDR3, as DNA: TGTGCCAGCCTATCTGACGTGAGGCCGGGGCGGGACTATGGCTACACCTTC. It specifies CASLSDVRPGRDYGYTF. Complete variable domain (other parts from reference TRBV19 and TRBJ1-2): DGGITQSPKYLFRKEGQNVTLSCEQNLNHDAMYWYRQDPGQGLRLIYYSQIVNDFQKGDIAEGYSVSREKKESFPLTVTSAQKNPTAFYLCASLSDVRPGRDYGYTFGSGTRLTVV.

The V call is TRBV15, the J call TRBJ2-7; 9 positions agree with TRBD1. V was pared by 2 bases and J by 5 bases, with 10 bases of the junction left unmatched. This CDR3 is 16 amino acids long. Per the germline V gene, CDR1 is LNHNV and CDR2 is YYDKDF (reference sequence). DNA for the CDR3: TGTGCCACCAGCAGACCCCGGGGGACAGGGTACGACGAGCAGTACTTC. Translating gives CATSRPRGTGYDEQYF.

The genes are TRBV4-3 and TRBJ1-4, with no clear D. With 4 bases removed from V and 8 bases from J, the gap between germline ends came to 11 bases. Germline CDR1 and CDR2: LGHNA and YSLEER. The CDR3 covers 13 residues. CDR3 loop: CASSLDGWEKLFF. In nucleotides, the CDR3 is TGCGCCAGCAGCCTGGACGGTTGGGAAAAACTGTTTTTT.

The chain is built from TRBV5-1 and TRBJ2-5; D remains ambiguous. Trimming left V 1 base short and J 1 base short, with 11 bases between. The CDR3 runs to 15 residues. Germline-derived CDR1 and CDR2 are SGHRS and YFSETQ. The CDR3 DNA reads TGCGCCAGCAGCTTGTCGGCCCTGGGCCAAGAGACCCAGTACTTC. As protein: CASSLSALGQETQYF.

The gene calls are TRBV27 and TRBJ1-5; D is perhaps TRBD1 (5 bases). Between the trimmed V and J ends, which lost 3 bases and 16 bases, there was a span of 16 bases. There are 12 residues in the CDR3. Germline CDR1 reads MNHEY; CDR2 reads SMNVEV (reference sequence). Written as DNA, the CDR3 is TGTGCCAGCAGTTTGGACACGGGTCTGGAACATTTT. Translating gives CASSLDTGLEHF.

The CDR3 loop is CASSGPLGQPQHF. The CDR3 DNA follows: TGTGCCAGCAGCGGACCCCTGGGTCAGCCCCAGCATTTT. This rearrangement joins TRBV7-8 to TRBJ1-5; D remains unclear. CDR3 length: 13 residues. Looked up from germline, CDR1 is SGHVS and CDR2 is FQNEAQ. V was shortened by 5 bases and J by 6 bases, with 11 bases between the two germline ends. The variable domain in full, with the rest retrieved from reference TRBV7-8 and TRBJ1-5, is GAGVSQSPRYKVAKRGQDVALRCDPISGHVSLFWYQQALGQGPEFLTYFQNEAQLDKSGLPSDRFFAERPEGSVSTLKIQRTQQEDSAVYLCASSGPLGQPQHFGDGTRLSIL.

J is TRBJ2-7 and V is TRBV7-9; D remains unclear. The ends were cut back, 5 bases at V and 5 bases at J, with 7 bases in the middle. CDR1 is SEHNR and CDR2 is FQNEAQ in the germline V gene (reference sequence). The CDR3 is 11 residues long. The CDR3 reads CASSARDEQYF. Written as DNA, the CDR3 is TGTGCCAGCAGCGCCCGGGACGAGCAGTACTTC.

This clone appeared a single time. The genes are TRBV27 and TRBJ1-5, with D uncertain. Germline V lookup: CDR1 MNHEY, CDR2 SMNVEV (reference sequence). The CDR3 sequence is 13 residues long. V lost 6 bases, J lost 2 bases, and 8 bases lay in between. CDR3 sequence (DNA): TGTGCCAGCAGGCCGATAGGCAATCAGCCCCAGCATTTT. Translated: CASRPIGNQPQHF.

The chain is built from TRBV5-1 and TRBJ2-1; possibly TRBD1 for D (6 bases). The CDR3 totals 12 residues. V dropped 5 bases and J dropped 10 bases, with 13 bases sitting between them. The germline gives CDR1 SGHRS, CDR2 YFSETQ. DNA of the CDR3: TGCGCCAGCAGAGGTGAGGGGGTCGAGCAGTTCTTC. This gives the protein CASRGEGVEQFF.

The chain carries TRBV7-9 and TRBJ1-2; D not certain. The CDR3 length is 11 residues. The V and J ends lost 5 bases and 8 bases respectively, with 9 bases between them. Germline CDR1 and CDR2: SEHNR and FQNEAQ (reference sequence). The CDR3 DNA reads as TGTGCCAGCAGCCCCTCGCAAGGCTACACCTTC. Its protein product is CASSPSQGYTF.

This chain joins TRBV11-3 and TRBJ2-4; D may be TRBD2 (6 bases). Trimming cost V 6 bases and J 8 bases, with 14 bases left between them. Germline V gene lookup returns CDR1 SGHNT and CDR2 YENEEA. CDR3 length: 13 residues. The CDR3 here is CASSFSGGDIQYF. The CDR3 DNA follows: TGTGCCAGCAGTTTCTCTGGAGGGGACATTCAGTACTTC.